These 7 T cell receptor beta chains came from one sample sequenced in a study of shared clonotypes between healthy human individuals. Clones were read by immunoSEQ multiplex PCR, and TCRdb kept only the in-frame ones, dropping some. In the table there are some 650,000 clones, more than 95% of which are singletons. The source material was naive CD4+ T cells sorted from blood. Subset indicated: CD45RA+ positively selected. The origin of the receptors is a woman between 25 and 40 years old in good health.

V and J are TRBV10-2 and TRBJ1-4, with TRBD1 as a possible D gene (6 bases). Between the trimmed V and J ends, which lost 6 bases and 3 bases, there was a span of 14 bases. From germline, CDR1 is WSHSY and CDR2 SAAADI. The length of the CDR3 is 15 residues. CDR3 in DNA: TGCGCCAGCAGCGCCCAGGGGAGGCCTAATGAAAAACTGTTTTTT. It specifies CASSAQGRPNEKLFF.

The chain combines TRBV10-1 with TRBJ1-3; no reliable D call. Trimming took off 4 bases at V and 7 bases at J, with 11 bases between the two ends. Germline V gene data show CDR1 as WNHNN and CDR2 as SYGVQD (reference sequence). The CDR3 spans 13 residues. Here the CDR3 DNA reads TGCGCCAGCAGTGTCGGCAGGCTGAACACCATATATTTT. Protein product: CASSVGRLNTIYF.

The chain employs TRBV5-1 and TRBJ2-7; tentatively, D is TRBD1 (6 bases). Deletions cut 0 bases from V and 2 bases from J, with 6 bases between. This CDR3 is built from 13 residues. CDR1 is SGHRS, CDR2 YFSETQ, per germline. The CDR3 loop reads CASSLGDTYEQYF. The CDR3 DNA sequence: TGCGCCAGCAGCTTGGGGGACACCTACGAGCAGTACTTC.

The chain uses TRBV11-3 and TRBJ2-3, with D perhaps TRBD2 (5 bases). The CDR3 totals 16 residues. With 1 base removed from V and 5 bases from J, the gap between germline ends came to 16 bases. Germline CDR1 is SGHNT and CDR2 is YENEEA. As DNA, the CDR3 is TGTGCCAGCAGCTTAGGGGTTGGACTCCTCCAAGATACGCAGTATTTT. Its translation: CASSLGVGLLQDTQYF.

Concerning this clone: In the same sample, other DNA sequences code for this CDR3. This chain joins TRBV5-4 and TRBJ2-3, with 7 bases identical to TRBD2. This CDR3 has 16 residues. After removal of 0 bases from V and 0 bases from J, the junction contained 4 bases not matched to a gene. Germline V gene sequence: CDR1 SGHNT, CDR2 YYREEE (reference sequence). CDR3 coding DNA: TGTGCCAGCAGCTTGGGGCTAGCGGCCAGCACAGATACGCAGTATTTT. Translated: CASSLGLAASTDTQYF. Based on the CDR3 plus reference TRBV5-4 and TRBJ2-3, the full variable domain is ETGVTQSPTHLIKTRGQQVTLRCSSQSGHNTVSWYQQALGQGPQFIFQYYREEENGRGNFPPRFSGLQFPNYSSELNVNALELDDSALYLCASSLGLAASTDTQYFGPGTRLTVL.

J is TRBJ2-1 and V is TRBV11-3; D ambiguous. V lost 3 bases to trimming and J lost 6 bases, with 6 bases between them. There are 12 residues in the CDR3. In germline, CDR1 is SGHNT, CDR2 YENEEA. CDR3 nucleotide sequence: TGTGCCAGCAGCTTCGGAAGCAATGAGCAGTTCTTC. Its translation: CASSFGSNEQFF.

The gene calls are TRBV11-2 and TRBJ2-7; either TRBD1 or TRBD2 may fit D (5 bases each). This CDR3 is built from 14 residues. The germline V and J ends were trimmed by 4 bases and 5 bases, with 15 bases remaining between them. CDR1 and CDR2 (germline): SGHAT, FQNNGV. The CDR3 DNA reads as TGTGCCAGCAGCTCCGCGCCAGGGACCCACGAGCAGTACTTC. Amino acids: CASSSAPGTHEQYF. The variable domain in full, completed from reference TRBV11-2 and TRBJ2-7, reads EAGVAQSPRYKIIEKRQSVAFWCNPISGHATLYWYQQILGQGPKLLIQFQNNGVVDDSQLPKDRFSAERLKGVDSTLKIQPAKLEDSAVYLCASSSAPGTHEQYFGPGTRLTVT.